The T cell receptor beta chain described here comes from a study of blood T cell repertoires in COVID-19. Germline CDR1 is LGHDT and CDR2 is YNNKEL (reference sequence). Trimming left V 3 bases short and J 6 bases short, with 12 bases between. The CDR3 consists of 14 residues. Only in-frame clones appear in the TCRdb table, and some are missing; sequencing was by immunoSEQ multiplex PCR. The sample yields approximately 200,000 clones, approximately 80% seen once. Sequencing was carried out using PBMCs or T cells enriched from blood (not recorded which). The chain recombines TRBV3-1 (or the pseudogene TRBV3-2) with TRBJ1-5; D is unclear. The clonotype was recovered from a man in his 60s who had recovered from COVID-19. The CDR3 region has the DNA TGTGCCAGCAGCCATGGAGGGCTGAGTCAGCCCCAGCATTTT. Its protein is CASSHGGLSQPQHF.